The next 21 T cell receptor beta chains were all read from a single sample in a study of T cell responses to AZD1222 COVID-19 vaccine. Only in-frame clones appear in the TCRdb table, and some are missing; sequencing was by immunoSEQ multiplex PCR. The data contain about 150,000 clones, roughly 87% of them singletons. Specimen: peripheral blood, collected 28 days after the second AZD1222 dose. The receptors stem from an adult who received the AZD1222 COVID-19 vaccine.

The genes are TRBV5-1 and TRBJ2-3; 14 bases match TRBD2. This CDR3 is 16 amino acids long. Per germline, CDR1 SGHRS and CDR2 YFSETQ. Trimming removed 4 bases from V and 2 bases from J; junction bases left unmatched: 3. DNA of the CDR3: TGCGCCAGCAGCCCGGGACTAGCGGGGGTCACAGATACGCAGTATTTT. As protein: CASSPGLAGVTDTQYF.

The chain uses TRBV5-4 and TRBJ2-5, with no clear D. The CDR3 contains 12 residues. The germline CDR1 and CDR2 sequences are SGHNT and YYREEE (reference sequence). Trimming left V 0 bases short and J 4 bases short, with 4 bases between. CDR3 in amino acids: CASSLDGETQYF. CDR3 coding DNA: TGTGCCAGCAGCTTGGATGGAGAGACCCAGTACTTC.

The chain couples TRBV7-4 to TRBJ2-7; TRBD2 matches at 7 bases. V lost 2 bases, J lost 0 bases, and 1 base stayed unmatched. Germline V CDR1 and CDR2: SGHVT, SQSDAQ. This CDR3 spans 14 amino acids. The DNA of the CDR3 is TGTGCCAGCAGCTTAAGGGACTACTCCTACGAGCAGTACTTC. Residues: CASSLRDYSYEQYF.

This clone was detected once. The chain uses TRBV5-1 and TRBJ1-4, with 9 bases lining up with TRBD1. After removal of 2 bases from V and 8 bases from J, the junction contained 10 bases not matched to a gene. Germline values: CDR1 SGHRS, CDR2 YFSETQ. The CDR3 consists of 16 residues. The CDR3 protein is CASSFRTGALREKLFF. DNA for the CDR3: TGCGCCAGCAGCTTCCGGACAGGGGCTCTTCGGGAAAAACTGTTTTTT.

The count of this clone is one. The rearrangement links TRBV5-6 to TRBJ1-2; D is undetermined. The CDR3 has 17 amino acids. Germline values: CDR1 SGHDT, CDR2 YYEEEE. Deletions cut 1 base from V and 1 base from J, with 17 bases between. Written as DNA, the CDR3 is TGTGCCAGCAGCTTGATTGGGCAGACTAGTTTTAACTATGGCTACACCTTC. Amino acids: CASSLIGQTSFNYGYTF. Drawing the rest from reference TRBV5-6 and TRBJ1-2, the complete variable domain is DAGVTQSPTHLIKTRGQQVTLRCSPKSGHDTVSWYQQALGQGPQFIFQYYEEEERQRGNFPDRFSGHQFPNYSSELNVNALLLGDSALYLCASSLIGQTSFNYGYTFGSGTRLTVV.

The genes are TRBV7-2 and TRBJ2-3, with 12 bases identical to TRBD2. The trim removed 5 bases at V and 4 bases at J, leaving 10 bases unmatched. From germline, CDR1 is SGHTA and CDR2 FQGNSA. This CDR3 is built from 17 residues. The CDR3 nucleotides read TGTGCCAGCAGCAGCTCGCTAGCGGGGGGGCTGGCAGATACGCAGTATTTT. Amino acid sequence: CASSSSLAGGLADTQYF.

This clone has just one count. V gene TRBV7-2 combines with J gene TRBJ1-2, with D unclear. Germline assignment: CDR1 SGHTA and CDR2 FQGNSA. The CDR3 loop spans 14 amino acids. Deletions cut 1 base from V and 3 bases from J, with 9 bases between. The CDR3 here is CASSLDPLYYGYTF. The CDR3 nucleotides read TGTGCCAGCAGCTTAGACCCCCTGTACTATGGCTACACCTTC.

The V gene is TRBV5-6, the J gene TRBJ2-3; 9 positions match TRBD1. Germline V gene sequence: CDR1 SGHDT, CDR2 YYEEEE. The V gene end was trimmed by 4 bases and the J gene end by 1 base; junction bases not matched to a gene: 4. The CDR3 extends over 15 amino acids. CDR3 nucleotide sequence: TGTGCCAGCAGCGTACAGGGGGCCGGCACAGATACGCAGTATTTT. Translation: CASSVQGAGTDTQYF.

The chain employs TRBV2 and TRBJ2-3; D may match TRBD1 or TRBD2 (5 bases each). Germline V gene lookup returns CDR1 SNHLY and CDR2 FYNNEI. This CDR3 region has 14 residues. V lost 5 bases and J lost 1, with 10 bases in between. The CDR3 coding sequence is TGTGCCAGCAGTCGAATGGGACGCACAGATACGCAGTATTTT. Protein: CASSRMGRTDTQYF.

The chain recombines TRBV29-1 with TRBJ1-1; D gene unclear. The CDR3 is made up of 16 amino acids. V was clipped by 8 bases and J by 3 bases, with 25 bases between them. Germline V gene sequence: CDR1 SQVTM, CDR2 ANQGSEA. The CDR3 reads CSTYITPLSEDTEAFF. The CDR3, as DNA: TGCAGCACCTACATTACCCCCCTCTCAGAGGACACTGAAGCTTTCTTT.

This chain joins TRBV5-4 and TRBJ1-1; D is possibly TRBD1 (5 bases). This CDR3 has 14 amino acids. The V and J ends lost 4 bases and 2 bases respectively, with 12 bases between them. Per the germline V gene, CDR1 is SGHNT and CDR2 is YYREEE (reference sequence). The CDR3 protein is CASSPRDLNTEAFF. CDR3 coding DNA: TGTGCCAGCAGCCCCCGGGACCTTAACACTGAAGCTTTCTTT.

The rearrangement joins TRBV4-3 to TRBJ1-1; no clear D. This CDR3 has 13 residues. Germline V CDR1 and CDR2: LGHNA, YSLEER. Trimming stripped 2 bases from V and 4 bases from J, with 8 bases between. DNA of the CDR3: TGCGCCAGCAGCCAAAGGCACGGCACTGAAGCTTTCTTT. It encodes CASSQRHGTEAFF.

The rearrangement uses TRBV10-3 and TRBJ2-1, with 8 bases lining up with TRBD2. V lost 6 bases and J lost 3; bases outside the gene matches: 7. The germline V gene has CDR1 ENHRY and CDR2 SYGVKD. There are 15 residues in the CDR3. CDR3 nucleotide sequence: TGTGCCATCAGGGGGGGGCTAGCGGGCTACAATGAGCAGTTCTTC. Translation gives CAIRGGLAGYNEQFF.

This chain connects TRBV19 to TRBJ1-2; D unresolved. The CDR3 is 13 residues long. Trimming stripped 10 bases from V and 8 bases from J, with 20 bases between. In germline, CDR1 is LNHDA, CDR2 SQIVND (reference sequence). The chain's CDR3 is CAITDPGRSGYTF. The CDR3 DNA follows: TGTGCCATTACGGACCCCGGGAGATCCGGCTACACCTTC.

The chain uses TRBV9 and TRBJ1-5; 7 bases align to TRBD1. The V and J ends lost 3 bases and 0 bases, in that order; junction bases with no gene match: 0. CDR3 size: 14 residues. Germline V gene lookup returns CDR1 SGDLS and CDR2 YYNGEE. The CDR3, as DNA: TGTGCCAGCAGCGACAGGGGTAGCAATCAGCCCCAGCATTTT. It encodes CASSDRGSNQPQHF.

This clone was counted once. The same CDR3 is also encoded by other DNA sequences in this sample. Here the CDR3 reads CASSVGGEGTGELFF. The CDR3 DNA reads TGTGCCAGCAGCGTAGGGGGGGAGGGGACCGGGGAGCTGTTTTTT. The rearrangement links TRBV9 to TRBJ2-2; the match to TRBD2 covers 7 bases. Germline-derived CDR1 and CDR2 are SGDLS and YYNGEE. This CDR3 contains 15 residues. After removal of 0 bases from V and 5 bases from J, the junction contained 4 bases not matched to a gene.

This clone was observed a single time. The DNA for the CDR3 is TGTGCCAGCAGCCAAGCGCGGGGGGGGGTCACAGATACGCAGTATTTT. Translated, it gives CASSQARGGVTDTQYF. The chain joins TRBV4-2 to TRBJ2-3, with 9 nucleotides matching TRBD2. The CDR3 extends over 16 amino acids. Germline CDR1 reads LGHNA; CDR2 reads YNFKEQ. V was pared by 1 base and J by 2 bases, with 4 bases of the junction left unmatched.

The chain carries TRBV19 and TRBJ2-1, with 9 nucleotides matching TRBD2. This CDR3 is built from 15 residues. The V segment lost 3 bases and the J segment 9 bases; nucleotides outside the gene matches: 9. Germline V CDR1 and CDR2: LNHDA, SQIVND (reference sequence). The CDR3 DNA sequence: TGTGCCAGTAGTATGGACGGCGGGGGGGCAGCTGAGCAGTTCTTC. This codes for CASSMDGGGAAEQFF.

The gene calls are TRBV10-3 and TRBJ1-2, with D unclear. The germline V gene has CDR1 ENHRY and CDR2 SYGVKD. This CDR3 has 15 residues. The V and J ends lost 2 bases and 5 bases respectively, with 15 bases between them. The CDR3 DNA reads TGTGCCATCAGTGAGGGGAGAGGGTCCTGGTATGGCTACACCTTC. As protein: CAISEGRGSWYGYTF.

The chain links TRBV4-1 to TRBJ2-2; tentatively, D is TRBD1 (5 bases). V shed 0 bases and J shed 6 bases, with 11 bases lying between them. Per the germline V gene, CDR1 is MGHRA and CDR2 is YSYEKL. The CDR3 has 15 residues. CDR3 in DNA: TGCGCCAGCAGCCAAGATCAGGGCTTCGCCGGGGAGCTGTTTTTT. It codes for CASSQDQGFAGELFF.

The genes are TRBV3-1 (or the pseudogene TRBV3-2) and TRBJ2-7; D is tentatively TRBD1 or TRBD2 (5 bases each). Trimming took off 3 bases at V and 3 bases at J, with 9 bases between the two ends. The CDR3 length is 13 residues. Germline V CDR1 and CDR2: LGHDT, YNNKEL (reference sequence). Here the CDR3 DNA reads TGTGCCAGCAGCCAGAGGGGTGACTACGAGCAGTACTTC. This gives the protein CASSQRGDYEQYF.